The 12 T cell receptor beta chains given below trace back to one sample, sequenced in a study of long-term antiretroviral therapy in people with HIV. Assay version v3.0 of immunoSEQ was used, and it was run at survey level. Using immunoSEQ multiplex PCR, the repertoire was profiled, and TCRdb retains in-frame clones only, with some absent. Of more than 45,000 clones in the sample, about 86% were seen once. Sequenced material: unsorted PBMCs, taken 0.8 years after starting antiretroviral therapy. The receptors stem from a woman between 18 and 30 years old with HIV.

The genes are TRBV6-5 and TRBJ2-5, with D maybe TRBD2 (6 bases). The length of the CDR3 is 14 residues. The germline CDR1 and CDR2 sequences are MNHEY and SVGAGI. V dropped 0 bases and J dropped 2 bases, with 7 bases sitting between them. The CDR3 region has the DNA TGTGCCAGCAGTTACTCGGGACTGCAAGAGACCCAGTACTTC. It specifies CASSYSGLQETQYF.

The rearrangement links TRBV7-2 to TRBJ2-7, with TRBD2 as a possible D gene (6 bases). V was trimmed by 1 base and J by 7 bases, leaving 14 bases between them. This CDR3 comprises 14 residues. CDR1 is SGHTA, CDR2 FQGNSA, per germline. DNA for the CDR3: TGTGCCAGCAGCTTAGGTGGAGGGGTTGGGGAGCAGTACTTC. Translating it yields CASSLGGGVGEQYF.

V is TRBV4-3 and J is TRBJ2-3; 8 nucleotides line up with TRBD2. V dropped 2 bases and J dropped 5; count of bases not matched to a gene: 12. The germline CDR1 and CDR2 sequences are LGHNA and YSLEER. This CDR3 has 17 amino acids. The CDR3 bases are TGCGCCAGCAGCCAATCGGGGGGTAGCGGGGTCGGAGATACGCAGTATTTT. Its protein is CASSQSGGSGVGDTQYF.

This clone was observed a single time. The V and J genes are TRBV28 and TRBJ2-4; TRBD1 aligns across 9 bases. The CDR3 is 17 residues long. CDR1 is MDHEN, CDR2 SYDVKM, per germline. After removal of 4 bases from V and 3 bases from J, the junction contained 10 bases not matched to a gene. CDR3 DNA sequence: TGTGCCAGCAGTTCTTTTGGAACAGGGGGCATCAAAAACATTCAGTACTTC. Residues: CASSSFGTGGIKNIQYF.

The genes are TRBV5-6 and TRBJ1-2; perhaps TRBD1 as D (6 bases). V was trimmed by 4 bases and J by 3 bases, leaving 16 bases between them. The CDR3 is 15 residues long. Per the germline V gene, CDR1 is SGHDT and CDR2 is YYEEEE. The CDR3 protein is CASSVWGGAYYGYTF. CDR3 DNA sequence: TGTGCCAGCAGCGTCTGGGGGGGCGCTTACTATGGCTACACCTTC.

The chain employs TRBV19 and TRBJ2-5; D unclear. This CDR3 comprises 12 residues. V lost 9 bases, J lost 4 bases, and 12 bases lay in between. The germline CDR1 and CDR2 sequences are LNHDA and SQIVND (reference sequence). CDR3 DNA sequence: TGTGCCAGCGCGGCGCCCGGAGAGACCCAGTACTTC. Protein sequence: CASAAPGETQYF.

The rearrangement links TRBV7-9 to TRBJ1-1; perhaps TRBD1 as D (5 bases). V was cut by 2 bases and J by 2 bases, with 6 bases left in between. The CDR3 covers 13 residues. Per the germline V gene, CDR1 is SEHNR and CDR2 is FQNEAQ (reference sequence). The CDR3 region is CASSLTGNTEAFF. The CDR3 nucleotides read TGTGCCAGCAGCTTAACAGGTAACACTGAAGCTTTCTTT. Supplemented by reference TRBV7-9 and TRBJ1-1, the full variable domain reads DTGVSQNPRHKITKRGQNVTFRCDPISEHNRLYWYRQTLGQGPEFLTYFQNEAQLEKSRLLSDRFSAERPKGSFSTLEIQRTEQGDSAMYLCASSLTGNTEAFFGQGTRLTVV.

This chain connects TRBV7-9 to TRBJ2-7; D ambiguous. Trimming shortened V by 2 bases and J by 3 bases, and 2 bases separated the two germline ends. The germline V gene encodes CDR1 SEHNR and CDR2 FQNEAQ (reference sequence). The CDR3 has 11 residues. As DNA, the CDR3 is TGTGCCAGCAGCTTATTCTACGAGCAGTACTTC. Its protein is CASSLFYEQYF.

The genes are TRBV11-3 and TRBJ2-5, with 8 bases aligning to TRBD1. The CDR3 is 15 residues long. Per germline, CDR1 SGHNT and CDR2 YENEEA. V gave up 2 bases and J gave up 2 bases; unmatched junction bases: 4. CDR3 residues: CASSLRTGLQETQYF. CDR3 nucleotide sequence: TGTGCCAGCAGCTTAAGGACAGGGCTACAAGAGACCCAGTACTTC.

The chain links TRBV18 to TRBJ2-7, with D maybe TRBD2 (5 bases). This CDR3 is built from 15 residues. V was trimmed by 2 bases and J by 4 bases, leaving 15 bases between them. Germline V lookup: CDR1 KGHSH, CDR2 LQKENI. CDR3 loop: CASSPWYGERYEQYF. The CDR3, as DNA: TGTGCCAGCTCACCATGGTATGGGGAGAGGTACGAGCAGTACTTC.

The V gene is TRBV7-8, the J gene TRBJ1-5, with D tentatively TRBD1 (6 bases). V gave up 3 bases and J gave up 6 bases, with 12 bases separating them. The CDR3 is made up of 14 amino acids. Germline assignment: CDR1 SGHVS and CDR2 FQNEAQ. The CDR3 DNA is TGTGCCAGCAGCTTCTCGGGGGGCGGTCAGCCCCAGCATTTT. It encodes CASSFSGGGQPQHF. Looking up the rest from reference TRBV7-8 and TRBJ1-5 gives the full variable domain: GAGVSQSPRYKVAKRGQDVALRCDPISGHVSLFWYQQALGQGPEFLTYFQNEAQLDKSGLPSDRFFAERPEGSVSTLKIQRTQQEDSAVYLCASSFSGGGQPQHFGDGTRLSIL.

DNA for the CDR3: TGTGCCAGCAGTTCCCCAGCCGCCGGGGGTACCGGGGAGCTGTTTTTT. As protein: CASSSPAAGGTGELFF. The gene calls are TRBV28 and TRBJ2-2, with D perhaps matching TRBD2 (6 bases). CDR3 size: 16 residues. Germline V lookup: CDR1 MDHEN, CDR2 SYDVKM. The V end was cut by 4 bases, the J end by 5 bases, with 17 bases between.